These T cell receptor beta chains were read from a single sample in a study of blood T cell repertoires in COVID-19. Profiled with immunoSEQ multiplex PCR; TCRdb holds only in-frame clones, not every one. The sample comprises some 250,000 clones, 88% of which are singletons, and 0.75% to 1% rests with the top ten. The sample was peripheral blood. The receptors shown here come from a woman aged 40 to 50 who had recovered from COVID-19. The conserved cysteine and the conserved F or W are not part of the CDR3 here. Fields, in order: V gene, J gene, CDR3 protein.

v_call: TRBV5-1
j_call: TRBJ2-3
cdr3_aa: ASSLGADTQY

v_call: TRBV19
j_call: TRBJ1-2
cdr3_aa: ASTIRGTYGYT

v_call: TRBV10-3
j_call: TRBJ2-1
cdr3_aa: AISEGGTSGSRF

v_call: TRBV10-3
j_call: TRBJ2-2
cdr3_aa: ANQRDTGGPGELF

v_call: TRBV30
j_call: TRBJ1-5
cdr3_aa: AYNRANQPQH

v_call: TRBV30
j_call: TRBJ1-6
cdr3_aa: AWSDARESSYNSPLH

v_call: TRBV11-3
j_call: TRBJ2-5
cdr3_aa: ASSLSGETQY

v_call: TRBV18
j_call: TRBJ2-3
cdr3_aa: ASSPGSRTRGSTDTQY

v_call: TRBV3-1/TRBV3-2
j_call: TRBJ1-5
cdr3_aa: ASSLSGGRGQPQH

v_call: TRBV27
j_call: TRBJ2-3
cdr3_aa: ASSRTGGMRADTQY

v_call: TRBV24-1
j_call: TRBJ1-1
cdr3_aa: ATSDDDRTEAF

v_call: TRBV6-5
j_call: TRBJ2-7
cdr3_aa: ASTQPGGWGYEQY

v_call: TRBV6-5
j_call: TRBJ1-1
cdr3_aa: ASSYTGNTEAF

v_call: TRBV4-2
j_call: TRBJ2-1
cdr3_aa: ASSQDRDNEQF

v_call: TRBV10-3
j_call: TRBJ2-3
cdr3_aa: AISVGGRTDTQY

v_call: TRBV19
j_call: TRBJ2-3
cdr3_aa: ASSEGATSGRGSTDTQY

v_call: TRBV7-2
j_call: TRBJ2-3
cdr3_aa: ASSTLGGPDTQY

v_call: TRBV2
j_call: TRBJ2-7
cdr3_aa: ASSVGGVGEQY

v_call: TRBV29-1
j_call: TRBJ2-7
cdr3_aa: SVERDYGWQY

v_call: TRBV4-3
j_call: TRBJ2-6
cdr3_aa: ASSQELPQLAAGANVLT

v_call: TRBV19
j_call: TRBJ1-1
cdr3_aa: ASSIGGTLNTEAF

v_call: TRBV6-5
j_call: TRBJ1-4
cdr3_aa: ASTGWPTNEKLF